This entry concerns a single T cell receptor (beta chain). This specimen comes from a study of T cells in Graves' hyperthyroidism and ophthalmopathy. The CDR3 is made up of 15 amino acids. Germline values: CDR1 LGHNA, CDR2 YNFKEQ. With 1 base removed from V and 2 bases from J, the gap between germline ends came to 12 bases. TCR beta CDR3 sequences were amplified from RNA transcripts. Primed by the HTBI set, a first-round RT-PCR was run on the TCR CDR3. TCRdb independently ran MiXCR on the multiplex PCR reads; one entry per CDR3 protein. The table has about 640,000 distinct CDR3 sequences, 20% seen once; the top ten hold around a third.

The TCR originated in a man aged 25-45 years with Graves' ophthalmopathy. The chain has TRBV4-2 and TRBJ2-7; tentative D call: TRBD2 (6 bases). The sequenced sample consisted of blood. This chain's CDR3 is CASSQGSGSAYEQYF. In DNA form, the CDR3 reads TGTGCCAGCAGCCAAGGATCCGGGAGCGCCTACGAGCAGTACTTC.